Listed below are T cell receptor beta chains from one sample, sequenced in a study of shared clonotypes between healthy human individuals. Sequenced by immunoSEQ multiplex PCR; TCRdb stores in-frame clones only, minus some. The repertoire has a few hundred thousand clones, 60% to 80% of them found once; the top ten carry about 12%. The material sequenced was PBMCs. The source of these receptors is a woman between 40 and 55 years old in good health. Some clones in this sample may be carry-over from other donors' samples. Both conserved end residues are part of each CDR3. Fields, in order: D gene, J gene, V gene, clone size, CDR3 protein, CDR3 DNA. D genes are given only for firm matches. Some rows mark clone size as missing; the rest say once, few, many or name a class of expanded clone.

D gene: NA
J gene: TRBJ2-3
V gene: TRBV2
clone size: NA
CDR3 protein: CASSVLRRGTDTQYF
CDR3 DNA: TGTGCCAGCAGCGTCTTACGGCGGGGCACAGATACGCAGTATTTT

D gene: NA
J gene: TRBJ2-3
V gene: TRBV4-2
clone size: NA
CDR3 protein: CASSQTGTRGEGTQYF
CDR3 DNA: TGTGCCAGCAGCCAAACCGGGACCCGAGGAGAGGGCACGCAGTATTTT

D gene: TRBD1
J gene: TRBJ1-2
V gene: TRBV13
clone size: few
CDR3 protein: CASSQDRASFYGYTF
CDR3 DNA: TGTGCCAGCAGCCAAGACAGGGCCTCGTTTTATGGCTACACCTTC

D gene: TRBD2
J gene: TRBJ2-5
V gene: TRBV7-8
clone size: NA
CDR3 protein: CASSSELTTSGIQETQYF
CDR3 DNA: TGTGCCAGCAGCTCCGAGCTCACCACTAGCGGGATACAAGAGACCCAGTACTTC

D gene: NA
J gene: TRBJ2-3
V gene: TRBV5-1
clone size: NA
CDR3 protein: CASSTIRGRASTDTQYF
CDR3 DNA: TGCGCCAGCAGCACCATCAGGGGGAGGGCCAGCACAGATACGCAGTATTTT

D gene: NA
J gene: TRBJ2-1
V gene: TRBV29-1
clone size: NA
CDR3 protein: CSSNRIDEQFF
CDR3 DNA: TGCAGCAGCAACAGGATCGATGAGCAGTTCTTC

D gene: NA
J gene: TRBJ1-1
V gene: TRBV29-1
clone size: NA
CDR3 protein: CSVEDGQPRLGTEAFF
CDR3 DNA: TGCAGCGTTGAAGATGGACAGCCTCGCTTGGGGACTGAAGCTTTCTTT

D gene: NA
J gene: TRBJ2-1
V gene: TRBV19
clone size: NA
CDR3 protein: CASSIRWFDNEQFF
CDR3 DNA: TGTGCCAGTAGTATTCGGTGGTTTGACAATGAGCAGTTCTTC

D gene: TRBD2
J gene: TRBJ2-3
V gene: TRBV4-1
clone size: NA
CDR3 protein: CASSQDGGPGTSGIFTDTQYF
CDR3 DNA: TGCGCCAGCAGCCAAGATGGGGGCCCGGGGACTAGCGGGATTTTCACAGATACGCAGTATTTT

D gene: TRBD2
J gene: TRBJ2-1
V gene: TRBV7-7
clone size: NA
CDR3 protein: CASSLLPHAGGTNNEQFF
CDR3 DNA: TGTGCTAGCAGCTTACTTCCCCATGCGGGAGGGACCAACAATGAGCAGTTCTTC

D gene: TRBD1
J gene: TRBJ1-5
V gene: TRBV19
clone size: NA
CDR3 protein: CASSFRGGDQPQHF
CDR3 DNA: TGTGCCAGTAGCTTCAGGGGGGGGGATCAGCCCCAGCATTTT

D gene: NA
J gene: TRBJ2-1
V gene: TRBV21-1
clone size: few
CDR3 protein: CASSRADAGDGNEQFF
CDR3 DNA: TGTGCCAGCAGCAGAGCGGATGCGGGAGACGGCAATGAGCAGTTCTTC

D gene: NA
J gene: TRBJ2-1
V gene: TRBV7-9
clone size: NA
CDR3 protein: CASTLGRLEQFF
CDR3 DNA: TGTGCCAGCACCCTAGGGAGGCTGGAGCAGTTCTTC

D gene: NA
J gene: TRBJ2-3
V gene: TRBV27
clone size: NA
CDR3 protein: CASSLFFPSTDTQYF
CDR3 DNA: TGTGCCAGCAGTTTATTTTTCCCTAGCACAGATACGCAGTATTTT

D gene: NA
J gene: TRBJ1-1
V gene: TRBV4-1
clone size: NA
CDR3 protein: CASSHPLGRYTEAFF
CDR3 DNA: TGCGCCAGCAGCCACCCGCTGGGGAGATACACTGAAGCTTTCTTT

D gene: NA
J gene: TRBJ2-5
V gene: TRBV11-3
clone size: once
CDR3 protein: CASSLGSETQYF
CDR3 DNA: TGTGCCAGCAGCTTAGGCTCGGAGACCCAGTACTTC

D gene: NA
J gene: TRBJ1-1
V gene: TRBV4-1
clone size: NA
CDR3 protein: CASSHTRQATVAFF
CDR3 DNA: TGCGCCAGCAGCCATACACGACAGGCCACGGTGGCTTTCTTT

D gene: NA
J gene: TRBJ1-2
V gene: TRBV6-5
clone size: NA
CDR3 protein: CASSYSSPGNYGYTF
CDR3 DNA: TGTGCCAGCAGTTACTCGAGCCCAGGGAACTATGGCTACACCTTC

D gene: TRBD2
J gene: TRBJ2-7
V gene: TRBV6-1
clone size: NA
CDR3 protein: CASATSGSLSYEQYF
CDR3 DNA: TGTGCCAGCGCGACTAGCGGAAGCTTGTCTTACGAGCAGTACTTC

D gene: TRBD2
J gene: TRBJ2-5
V gene: TRBV10-2
clone size: NA
CDR3 protein: CASSDLAGERAETQYF
CDR3 DNA: TGCGCCAGCAGTGACCTAGCGGGAGAACGGGCGGAGACCCAGTACTTC

D gene: NA
J gene: TRBJ1-5
V gene: TRBV10-3
clone size: few
CDR3 protein: CAISELLSNQPQHF
CDR3 DNA: TGTGCCATCAGTGAATTACTAAGCAATCAGCCCCAGCATTTT

D gene: NA
J gene: TRBJ2-6
V gene: TRBV6-4
clone size: NA
CDR3 protein: CASSPLRRANVLTF
CDR3 DNA: TGTGCCAGCAGTCCTCTCCGAAGGGCCAACGTCCTGACTTTC

D gene: NA
J gene: TRBJ2-2
V gene: TRBV7-9
clone size: NA
CDR3 protein: CASSWRTDNTGELFF
CDR3 DNA: TGTGCCAGCAGCTGGAGGACAGATAACACCGGGGAGCTGTTTTTT

D gene: TRBD2
J gene: TRBJ2-5
V gene: TRBV5-1
clone size: NA
CDR3 protein: CASSLGREASQETQYF
CDR3 DNA: TGCGCCAGCAGCTTGGGGCGGGAGGCGTCACAAGAGACCCAGTACTTC

D gene: TRBD2
J gene: TRBJ2-1
V gene: TRBV11-2
clone size: NA
CDR3 protein: CASSLLAGGYNEQFF
CDR3 DNA: TGTGCCAGCAGCTTATTAGCGGGAGGATACAATGAGCAGTTCTTC

D gene: NA
J gene: TRBJ2-7
V gene: TRBV18
clone size: NA
CDR3 protein: CASSPRGQGGGYEQYF
CDR3 DNA: TGTGCCAGCTCCCCCCGGGGTCAGGGGGGCGGCTACGAGCAGTACTTC

D gene: NA
J gene: TRBJ2-7
V gene: TRBV28
clone size: NA
CDR3 protein: CASSPQTPRHYEQYF
CDR3 DNA: TGTGCCAGCAGCCCCCAGACCCCCCGACATTACGAGCAGTACTTC

D gene: NA
J gene: TRBJ2-6
V gene: TRBV18
clone size: NA
CDR3 protein: CASWQGGTNSGANVLTF
CDR3 DNA: TGTGCCAGCTGGCAGGGTGGAACCAACTCTGGGGCCAACGTCCTGACTTTC

D gene: NA
J gene: TRBJ1-6
V gene: TRBV30
clone size: NA
CDR3 protein: CGGGSSYNSPLHF
CDR3 DNA: TGCGGGGGTGGGAGCTCCTATAATTCACCCCTCCACTTT

D gene: NA
J gene: TRBJ2-7
V gene: TRBV7-9
clone size: few
CDR3 protein: CASSLNSEGRQYF
CDR3 DNA: TGTGCCAGCAGCTTAAACTCGGAGGGTAGGCAGTACTTC

D gene: NA
J gene: TRBJ1-1
V gene: TRBV28
clone size: NA
CDR3 protein: CASSLLDSMNTEAFF
CDR3 DNA: TGTGCCAGCAGTCTCCTGGACAGTATGAACACTGAAGCTTTCTTT

D gene: NA
J gene: TRBJ1-3
V gene: TRBV7-3
clone size: many
CDR3 protein: CASSLTPRGNTIYF
CDR3 DNA: TGTGCCAGCAGCTTAACGCCGCGCGGAAACACCATATATTTT

D gene: NA
J gene: TRBJ2-1
V gene: TRBV7-3
clone size: NA
CDR3 protein: CASSLDFRKEEQFF
CDR3 DNA: TGTGCCAGCAGCTTGGACTTCCGTAAGGAGGAGCAGTTCTTC

D gene: NA
J gene: TRBJ1-5
V gene: TRBV29-1
clone size: NA
CDR3 protein: CSFRTGNQPQHF
CDR3 DNA: TGCAGCTTCAGGACTGGTAATCAGCCCCAGCATTTT

D gene: NA
J gene: TRBJ2-7
V gene: TRBV15
clone size: NA
CDR3 protein: CATSRDYAYEQYF
CDR3 DNA: TGTGCCACCAGCAGGGACTACGCCTACGAGCAGTACTTC

D gene: TRBD2
J gene: TRBJ2-1
V gene: TRBV29-1
clone size: few
CDR3 protein: CSVVNSGIEEQFF
CDR3 DNA: TGCAGCGTTGTTAATAGCGGGATAGAGGAGCAGTTCTTC

D gene: NA
J gene: TRBJ1-2
V gene: TRBV27
clone size: NA
CDR3 protein: CASSLTFTDYGYTF
CDR3 DNA: TGTGCCAGCAGTTTAACGTTCACGGACTATGGCTACACCTTC

D gene: NA
J gene: TRBJ2-7
V gene: TRBV28
clone size: NA
CDR3 protein: CASSLGGSYEQYF
CDR3 DNA: TGTGCCAGCAGTTTGGGGGGCTCCTACGAGCAGTACTTC

D gene: NA
J gene: TRBJ2-7
V gene: TRBV28
clone size: NA
CDR3 protein: CASRNLREGDEQYF
CDR3 DNA: TGTGCCAGCAGAAACCTCAGGGAAGGTGACGAGCAGTACTTC

D gene: TRBD1
J gene: TRBJ1-1
V gene: TRBV18
clone size: NA
CDR3 protein: CASSPSTGSVYTEAFF
CDR3 DNA: TGTGCCAGCTCACCGTCGACAGGGTCTGTTTACACTGAAGCTTTCTTT

D gene: NA
J gene: TRBJ2-1
V gene: TRBV9
clone size: NA
CDR3 protein: CASSVDRGNLYNEQFF
CDR3 DNA: TGTGCCAGCAGCGTAGATAGAGGGAACCTCTACAATGAGCAGTTCTTC

D gene: NA
J gene: TRBJ1-4
V gene: TRBV28
clone size: NA
CDR3 protein: CASEGSEKLFF
CDR3 DNA: TGTGCCAGCGAGGGGAGTGAAAAACTGTTTTTT

D gene: TRBD1
J gene: TRBJ2-2
V gene: TRBV29-1
clone size: once
CDR3 protein: CSVEVRQGAGELFF
CDR3 DNA: TGCAGCGTTGAAGTAAGACAGGGGGCCGGGGAGCTGTTTTTT

D gene: TRBD1
J gene: TRBJ2-5
V gene: TRBV7-9
clone size: many
CDR3 protein: CASSLDGGQGQETQYF
CDR3 DNA: TGTGCCAGCAGCTTAGATGGCGGACAGGGTCAAGAGACCCAGTACTTC

D gene: NA
J gene: TRBJ2-2
V gene: TRBV4-2
clone size: few
CDR3 protein: CASSQDAGAYTGELFF
CDR3 DNA: TGTGCCAGCAGCCAAGACGCAGGGGCCTACACCGGGGAGCTGTTTTTT

D gene: NA
J gene: TRBJ1-3
V gene: TRBV15
clone size: NA
CDR3 protein: CATRERGQISGNTIYF
CDR3 DNA: TGTGCCACAAGGGAGAGAGGACAGATCTCTGGAAACACCATATATTTT

D gene: TRBD2
J gene: TRBJ2-4
V gene: TRBV4-2
clone size: NA
CDR3 protein: CASSQDSASGRAEAKNIQYF
CDR3 DNA: TGTGCCAGCAGCCAAGATTCGGCTAGCGGGAGGGCCGAAGCCAAAAACATTCAGTACTTC